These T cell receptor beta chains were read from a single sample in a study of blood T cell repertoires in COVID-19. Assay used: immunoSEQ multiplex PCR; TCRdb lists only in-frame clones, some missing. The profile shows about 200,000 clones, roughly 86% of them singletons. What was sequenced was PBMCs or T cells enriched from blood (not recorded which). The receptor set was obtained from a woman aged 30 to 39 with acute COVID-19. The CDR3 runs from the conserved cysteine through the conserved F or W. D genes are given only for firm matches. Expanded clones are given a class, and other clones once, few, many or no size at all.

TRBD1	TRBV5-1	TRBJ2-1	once	TGCGCCAGCAGCTCGGACAGGGGACTGGACAATGAGCAGTTCTTC	CASSSDRGLDNEQFF
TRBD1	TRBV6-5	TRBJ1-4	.	TGTGCCAGCAGTTACTCCGGGACAGAAGGTGAAAAACTGTTTTTT	CASSYSGTEGEKLFF
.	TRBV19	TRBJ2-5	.	TGTGCCAGTAGTCCAACCCTCCAGGTAGGAGAGACCCAGTACTTC	CASSPTLQVGETQYF
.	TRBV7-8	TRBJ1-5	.	TGTGCCAGCAGCAAGGCGGATTGGTCGGGGCCCCAGCATTTT	CASSKADWSGPQHF
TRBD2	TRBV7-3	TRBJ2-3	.	TGTGCCAGCAGCTTACTGGTTAGCGGGGGAGGTACAGATACGCAGTATTTT	CASSLLVSGGGTDTQYF
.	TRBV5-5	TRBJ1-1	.	TGTGCCAGCAGCCCTAGGGGGGGGAACACTGAAGCTTTCTTT	CASSPRGGNTEAFF
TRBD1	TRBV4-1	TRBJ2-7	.	TGCGCCAGCAGCCTCGTGACAGGGGATTACGAGCAGTACTTC	CASSLVTGDYEQYF
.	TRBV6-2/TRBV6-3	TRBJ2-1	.	TGTGCCAGCAGTTACCCCGGGGTGAATGAGCAGTTCTTC	CASSYPGVNEQFF
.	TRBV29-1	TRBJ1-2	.	TGCAGCGTTGAAGGGGGGCAGGGCCGACGCTACACCTTC	CSVEGGQGRRYTF
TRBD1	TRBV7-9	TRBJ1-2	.	TGTGCCAGCAGCTTACTTAGGGGGCTTAACTATGGCTACACCTTC	CASSLLRGLNYGYTF
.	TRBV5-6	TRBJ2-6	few	TGTGCCAGCAGCGAGAGCTCTGGGGCCAACGTCCTGACTTTC	CASSESSGANVLTF
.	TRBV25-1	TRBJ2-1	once	TGTGCCAGCACCAGGACAGTCCCCGGTATCGATGAGCAGTTCTTC	CASTRTVPGIDEQFF
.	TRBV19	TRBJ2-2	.	TGTGCCAGTAGTACGGCACAGGTCCAGGGGACCGGGGAGCTGTTTTTT	CASSTAQVQGTGELFF
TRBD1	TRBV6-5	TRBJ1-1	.	TGTGCCAGCTCGGACAGGCCCCTGAACACTGAAGCTTTCTTT	CASSDRPLNTEAFF
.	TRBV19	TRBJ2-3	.	TGTGCCAGTAGTTCGGTTAGTGCAGATACGCAGTATTTT	CASSSVSADTQYF
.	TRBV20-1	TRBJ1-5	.	TGCAGTGCTGGTGGGGGGGGAGGTAATCAGCCCCAGCATTTT	CSAGGGGGNQPQHF
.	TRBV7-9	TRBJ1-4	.	TGTGCCAGCAGCTCCGGGATGGGGGCCCATAATGAAAAACTGTTTTTT	CASSSGMGAHNEKLFF
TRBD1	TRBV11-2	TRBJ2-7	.	TGTGCCAGCAGCTCCGATACCGGGACAGGATTCTTC	CASSSDTGTGFF
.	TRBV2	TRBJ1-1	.	TGTGCCAGCAGTCTAGCCCCAGGTCAGACGAACACTGAAGCTTTCTTT	CASSLAPGQTNTEAFF
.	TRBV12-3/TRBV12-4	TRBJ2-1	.	TGTGCCAGCAGCCGGGACACCTACAATGAGCAGTTCTTC	CASSRDTYNEQFF
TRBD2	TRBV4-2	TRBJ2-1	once	TGTGCCAGCAGCCAGGGAGCGGGAGGCTCCTACAATGAGCAGTTCTTC	CASSQGAGGSYNEQFF
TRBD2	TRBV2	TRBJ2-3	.	TGTGCCAGCACCCAGGGTCTAGCGGCGGGCACAGATACGCAGTATTTT	CASTQGLAAGTDTQYF
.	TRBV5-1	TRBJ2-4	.	TGCGCCAGCAGCTCCTATCCCCGGGAAGCCAAAAACATTCAGTACTTC	CASSSYPREAKNIQYF
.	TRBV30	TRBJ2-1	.	TGTGCCTGGAGTATGCGGACCTACAATGAGCAGTTCTTC	CAWSMRTYNEQFF
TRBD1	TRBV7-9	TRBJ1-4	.	TGTGCCAGCAGCTGGAGACAGGGGGTTGCAACTAATGAAAAACTGTTTTTT	CASSWRQGVATNEKLFF
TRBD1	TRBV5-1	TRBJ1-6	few	TGCGCCAGCAGCAGGGGACAGGGGGTTGTCGACTCCTATAATTCACCCCTCCACTTT	CASSRGQGVVDSYNSPLHF
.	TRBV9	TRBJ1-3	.	TGTGCCAGCAGCAAAACAAATGGTCTTGCCAGGTCATCTGGAAACACCATATATTTT	CASSKTNGLARSSGNTIYF
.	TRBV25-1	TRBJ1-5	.	TGTGCCAGCGGGCGGGGAAATCAGCCCCAGCATTTT	CASGRGNQPQHF
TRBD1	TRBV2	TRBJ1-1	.	TGTGCCAGCAGCACCGACAGGGGTCGGATGGAAGCTTTCTTT	CASSTDRGRMEAFF
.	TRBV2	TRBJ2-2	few	TGTGCCAGCAAAGAGGGTGGACCCGGGGAGCTGTTTTTT	CASKEGGPGELFF
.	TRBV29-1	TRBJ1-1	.	TGCAGCGGGTCGCTCCAGGTTCCCGGAACTGAAGCTTTCTTT	CSGSLQVPGTEAFF
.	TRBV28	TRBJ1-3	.	TGTGCCAGCAGTTCTTACGACAGGCTCGTCATGTGGGAATTT	CASSSYDRLVMWEF
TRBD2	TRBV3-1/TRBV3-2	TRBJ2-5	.	TGTGCCAGCAGCCTCCTAGCGGGGGGGCGAGAGACCCAGTACTTC	CASSLLAGGRETQYF
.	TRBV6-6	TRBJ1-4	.	TGTGCCAGCAGAGAACAGGGTGGAAAACTGTTTTTT	CASREQGGKLFF
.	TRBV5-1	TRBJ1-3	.	TGCGCCAGCAGCTTGGCCGGGGTTTTAGCTGGAAACACCATATATTTT	CASSLAGVLAGNTIYF
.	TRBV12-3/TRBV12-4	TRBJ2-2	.	TGTGCCAGCAGTTTAATACAGGCCGGGGAGCTGTTTTTT	CASSLIQAGELFF
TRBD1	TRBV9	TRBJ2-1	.	TGTGCCAGCAGCGTACCCTACACAGGGGGAACCTCCTACAATGAGCAGTTCTTC	CASSVPYTGGTSYNEQFF
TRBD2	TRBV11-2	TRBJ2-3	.	TGTGCCAGCAGCTTAAAGTGGATCAGCGGGGGGGCTGGGGATACGCAGTATTTT	CASSLKWISGGAGDTQYF
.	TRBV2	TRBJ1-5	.	TGTGCCAGCAGTGCGAACTTTCCGGATCAGCCCCAGCATTTT	CASSANFPDQPQHF
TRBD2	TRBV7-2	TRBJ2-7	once	TGTGCCAGCAGCTTAGATGGTCTAGCGGGGCGGGAGCAGTACTTC	CASSLDGLAGREQYF
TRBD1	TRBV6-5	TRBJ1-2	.	TGTGCCAGCTCAACAGGGGTCCATGGCTACACCTTC	CASSTGVHGYTF
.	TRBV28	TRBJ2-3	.	TGTGCCAGCAGTTTTGGGACACTAGGTTTCGATACGCAGTATTTT	CASSFGTLGFDTQYF
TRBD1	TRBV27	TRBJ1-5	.	TGTGCCAGCAGTAATCGGACAGGGCTGCCCCATCAGCCCCAGCATTTT	CASSNRTGLPHQPQHF
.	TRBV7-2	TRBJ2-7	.	TGTGCCAGCAGCGCGGGACGTTTGTCCTACGAGCAGTACTTC	CASSAGRLSYEQYF
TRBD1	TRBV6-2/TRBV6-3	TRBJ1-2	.	TGTGCCAGCAGTCCCGGGACAGGAAACTATGGCTACACCTTC	CASSPGTGNYGYTF
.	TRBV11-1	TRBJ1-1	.	TGTGCCAGCAGCTTAGATGGGCCTTCAGGATCTGAAGCTTTCTTT	CASSLDGPSGSEAFF
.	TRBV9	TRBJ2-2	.	TGTGCCAGCAGCATTAGGGGCAGTCCAACCGGGGAGCTGTTTTTT	CASSIRGSPTGELFF
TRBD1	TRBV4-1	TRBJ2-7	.	TGCGCCAGCAGCCAAACGGGACAGGGCTACGAGCAGTACTTC	CASSQTGQGYEQYF
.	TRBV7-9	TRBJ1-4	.	TGTGCCAGCAGCGAGCTCAACCCAACTAATGAAAAACTGTTTTTT	CASSELNPTNEKLFF
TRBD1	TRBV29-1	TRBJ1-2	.	TGCAGCGTTGATCACAGGGGTGGCGGCTACACCTTC	CSVDHRGGGYTF
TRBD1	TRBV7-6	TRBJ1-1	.	TGTGCCAGCAGCTCTCTGCAGACAGGGTTTGGAGACACTGAAGCTTTCTTT	CASSSLQTGFGDTEAFF
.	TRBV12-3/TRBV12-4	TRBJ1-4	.	TGTGCCAGCAGTTACGGACGGGGGGAAAAACTGTTTTTT	CASSYGRGEKLFF
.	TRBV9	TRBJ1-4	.	TGTGCCAGCGCACACAGGTCCGGGGAAAAACTGTTTTTT	CASAHRSGEKLFF
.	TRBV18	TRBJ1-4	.	TGTGCCAGCTCACCCGCAAGGGGTGCGGCAAAACTGTTTTTT	CASSPARGAAKLFF
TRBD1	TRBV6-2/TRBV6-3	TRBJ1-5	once	TGTGCCAGCAGCCGGAACCTGAGGACAGGGGAAACCAATCAGCCCCAGCATTTT	CASSRNLRTGETNQPQHF
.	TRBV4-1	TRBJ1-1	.	TGCGCCACCTTTGGCCCCCGGGGAAACACTGAAGCTTTCTTT	CATFGPRGNTEAFF
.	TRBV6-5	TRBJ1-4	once	TGTGCCAGCATGGGGGCATTCGCGACTAATGAAAAACTGTTTTTT	CASMGAFATNEKLFF